The clone carrying this T cell receptor beta chain was found a few times. No antigen is known for it. The source of the sample is a study of vaccination and CD4 T cells after COVID-19. As for treatment: roughly nine-day PBMC culture with coronavirus spike peptide pools or control peptides (ViraFEST assay). Researchers used the Oncomine TCR Beta short-read assay to sequence DNA from cultured CD4+ T cells. One entry per CDR3 protein, called by TCRdb with MiXCR from the PCR reads. There are 7,600 or so distinct CDR3 sequences in the sample; around 60% occur only once, and roughly 22% lies in the top ten. The CDR3 length is 16 residues. The V end was cut by 0 bases, the J end by 0 bases, with 9 bases between. Germline-derived CDR1 and CDR2 are MNHEY and SVGAGI.

The TCR was taken from a human donor who had recovered from COVID-19. The chain combines TRBV6-5 with TRBJ1-3; no clear D. Material: CD4+ T cells from blood, cultured in vitro. The CDR3 loop reads CASSYSGWDSGNTIYF. In DNA, the CDR3 is TGTGCCAGCAGTTACTCAGGATGGGACTCTGGAAACACCATATATTTT.